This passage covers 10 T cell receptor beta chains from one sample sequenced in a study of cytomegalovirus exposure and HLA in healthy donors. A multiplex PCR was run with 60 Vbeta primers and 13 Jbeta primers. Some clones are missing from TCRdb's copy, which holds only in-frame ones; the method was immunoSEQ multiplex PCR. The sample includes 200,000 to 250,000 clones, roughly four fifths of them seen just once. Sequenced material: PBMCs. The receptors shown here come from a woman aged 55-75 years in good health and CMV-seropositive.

CDR3: CASHHAGRNTEAFF. The CDR3 DNA is TGTGCCAGCCATCACGCGGGCAGAAACACTGAAGCTTTCTTT. This chain uses TRBV27 with TRBJ1-1; no definite D call. The CDR3 has 14 residues. Trimming left V 8 bases short and J 2 bases short, with 15 bases between. Germline loops: CDR1 MNHEY, CDR2 SMNVEV (reference sequence).

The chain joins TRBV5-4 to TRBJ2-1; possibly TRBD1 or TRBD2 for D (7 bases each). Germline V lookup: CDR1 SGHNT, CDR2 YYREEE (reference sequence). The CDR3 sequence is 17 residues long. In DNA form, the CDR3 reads TGTGTCACCAGCAGGGGGTCGGGCGGGAGTTCCTACAATGAGCAGTTCTTC. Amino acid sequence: CVTSRGSGGSSYNEQFF.

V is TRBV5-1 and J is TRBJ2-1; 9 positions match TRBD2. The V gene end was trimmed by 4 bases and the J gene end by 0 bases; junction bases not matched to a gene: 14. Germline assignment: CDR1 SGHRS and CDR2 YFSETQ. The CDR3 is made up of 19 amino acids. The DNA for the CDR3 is TGCGCCAGCAGCGCCCCGAACTCTAGCGGGGATAGCTCCTACAATGAGCAGTTCTTC. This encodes CASSAPNSSGDSSYNEQFF.

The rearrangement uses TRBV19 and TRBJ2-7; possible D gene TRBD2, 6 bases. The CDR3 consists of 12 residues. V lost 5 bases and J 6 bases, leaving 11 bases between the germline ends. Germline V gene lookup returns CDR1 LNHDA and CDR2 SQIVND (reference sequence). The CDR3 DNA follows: TGTGCCAGTAGTCTTCAGGGAGGCGAGCAGTACTTC. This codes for CASSLQGGEQYF.

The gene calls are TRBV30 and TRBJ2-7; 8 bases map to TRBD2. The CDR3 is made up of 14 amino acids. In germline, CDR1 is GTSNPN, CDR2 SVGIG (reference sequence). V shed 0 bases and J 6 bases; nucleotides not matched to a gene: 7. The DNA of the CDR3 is TGTGCCTGGAGTGTAGGAGCGGGAGTCGTCGAGCAGTACTTC. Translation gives CAWSVGAGVVEQYF.

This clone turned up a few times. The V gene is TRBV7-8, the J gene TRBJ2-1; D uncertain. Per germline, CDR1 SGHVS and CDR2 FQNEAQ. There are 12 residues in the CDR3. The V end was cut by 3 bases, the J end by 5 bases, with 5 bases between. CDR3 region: CASSFQDNEQFF. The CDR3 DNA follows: TGTGCCAGCAGCTTCCAGGACAATGAGCAGTTCTTC.

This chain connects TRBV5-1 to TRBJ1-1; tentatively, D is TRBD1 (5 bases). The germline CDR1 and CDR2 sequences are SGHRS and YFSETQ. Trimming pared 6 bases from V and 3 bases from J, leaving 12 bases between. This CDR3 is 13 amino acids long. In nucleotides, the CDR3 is TGCGCCAGCACAGCGGGGCAGGACACTGAAGCTTTCTTT. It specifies CASTAGQDTEAFF.

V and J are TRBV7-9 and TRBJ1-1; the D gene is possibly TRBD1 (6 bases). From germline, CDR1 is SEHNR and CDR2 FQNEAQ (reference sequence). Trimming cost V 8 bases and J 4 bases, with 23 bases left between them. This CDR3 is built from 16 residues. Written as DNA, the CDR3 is TGTGCCAGCGCGGGTCCTTCGACGGGGGGCCTCACTGAAGCTTTCTTT. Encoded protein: CASAGPSTGGLTEAFF.

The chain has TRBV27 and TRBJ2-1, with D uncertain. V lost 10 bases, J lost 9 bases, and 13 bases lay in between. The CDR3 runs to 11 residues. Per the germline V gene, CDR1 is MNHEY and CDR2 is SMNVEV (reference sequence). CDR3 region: CATSLTGEQFF. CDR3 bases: TGTGCCACCAGCCTTACGGGTGAGCAGTTCTTC.

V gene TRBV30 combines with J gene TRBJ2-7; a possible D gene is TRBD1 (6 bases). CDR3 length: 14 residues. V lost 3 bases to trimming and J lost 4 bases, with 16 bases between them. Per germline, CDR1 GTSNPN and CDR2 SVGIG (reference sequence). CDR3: CAWRGQQLSYEQYF. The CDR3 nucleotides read TGTGCCTGGAGAGGACAGCAATTGTCTTACGAGCAGTACTTC.